This entry concerns a single T cell receptor beta chain. What it recognizes is unknown. CDR1 and CDR2 from the germline V gene are PRHDT and FYEKMQ (reference sequence). The CDR3 has 12 residues. V was shortened by 3 bases and J by 9 bases, with 6 bases between the two germline ends. This sample stems from a study of cytomegalovirus exposure and HLA in healthy donors. Study conclusions and caveats: A later analysis revealed that TCR association rates differed between HLA loci, peaking at DRB1 and bottoming out at HLA-C. In vitro experiments confirmed that three CMV-associated chains were specific for CMV antigens.

The PCR contained 60 Vbeta and 13 Jbeta primers. Sequenced by immunoSEQ multiplex PCR; TCRdb stores in-frame clones only, minus some. The table records about 130,000 clones, over 80% of them present only once. This clonotype was sampled from a boy under 18 in good health and CMV-seronegative. Sequences were obtained from PBMCs. The gene calls are TRBV13 and TRBJ1-6; no firm D call. The CDR3 coding sequence is TGTGCCAGCAGCTTCGGGGTTTCACCCCTCCACTTT. This encodes CASSFGVSPLHF.